These 20 T cell receptor beta chains were sequenced from one sample in a study of blood T cell repertoires in COVID-19. Data came from immunoSEQ multiplex PCR; TCRdb stores just in-frame clones and leaves some out. The sample lists some 340,000 clones; about 85% were seen once. Source material: peripheral blood. All receptors come from a woman between 18 and 29 years old with acute or convalescent COVID-19.

The rearrangement uses TRBV4-1 and TRBJ2-5; 7 nucleotides align to TRBD2. Germline loops: CDR1 MGHRA, CDR2 YSYEKL. Trimming at V came to 1 base and at J to 5 bases, leaving 16 bases not matched to a gene. This CDR3 has 18 residues. The CDR3 protein is CASSQALSAPGREETQYF. CDR3 sequence (DNA): TGCGCCAGCAGCCAAGCTCTTTCGGCTCCCGGGCGGGAGGAGACCCAGTACTTC.

The chain employs TRBV11-1 and TRBJ1-5; D is uncertain. V was clipped by 6 bases and J by 0 bases, with 6 bases between them. Germline CDR1 and CDR2: SGHAT and FQDESV (reference sequence). This CDR3 contains 13 residues. This CDR3 reads CASSLYSNQPQHF. CDR3 DNA: TGTGCCAGCAGTTTATATAGCAATCAGCCCCAGCATTTT.

The chain carries TRBV10-1 and TRBJ2-5; D is uncertain. This CDR3 spans 14 amino acids. Trimming pared 0 bases from V and 2 bases from J, leaving 7 bases between. Germline V gene lookup returns CDR1 WNHNN and CDR2 SYGVQD (reference sequence). CDR3 in DNA: TGCGCCAGCAGTGAGTCCAGGATTCAAGAGACCCAGTACTTC. It yields the protein CASSESRIQETQYF.

The gene calls are TRBV4-2 and TRBJ2-1, with D possibly matching TRBD2 (6 bases). V shed 4 bases and J shed 6 bases, with 10 bases lying between them. Germline CDR1 and CDR2: LGHNA and YNFKEQ. The length of the CDR3 is 13 residues. CDR3 nucleotide sequence: TGTGCCAGCAGCCCCCGACTAGGCAATGAGCAGTTCTTC. Residues: CASSPRLGNEQFF.

The chain links TRBV24-1 to TRBJ2-1; no definite D call. The germline V gene encodes CDR1 KGHDR and CDR2 SFDVKD. The CDR3 runs to 14 residues. V lost 9 bases to trimming and J lost 0 bases, with 11 bases between them. The CDR3 loop reads CATQSGSSYNEQFF. CDR3 in DNA: TGTGCCACCCAGTCAGGTTCCTCCTACAATGAGCAGTTCTTC.

The CDR3 nucleotides are TGTGCCACCAGCAGACTTGGGACAGGGGTTCAGCCCCAGCATTTT. Amino acid sequence: CATSRLGTGVQPQHF. The J gene is TRBJ1-5, the V gene TRBV15; TRBD1 matches at 10 bases. Germline V gene sequence: CDR1 LNHNV, CDR2 YYDKDF (reference sequence). V was clipped by 2 bases and J by 6 bases; unmatched bases: 4. CDR3 length: 15 amino acids.

J is TRBJ2-5 and V is TRBV5-1, with 12 bases identical to TRBD2. CDR1 is SGHRS, CDR2 YFSETQ, per germline. V dropped 4 bases and J dropped 2; count of bases not matched to a gene: 3. CDR3 length equals 15 residues. In DNA form, the CDR3 reads TGCGCCAGCAGCCCCGGACTAGCGGGACAAGAGACCCAGTACTTC. Its translation: CASSPGLAGQETQYF.

This chain connects TRBV7-4 to TRBJ1-5; TRBD1 agrees at 8 bases. Unmatched junction bases numbered 15, after V lost 5 bases and J lost 6 bases. The CDR3 is 17 amino acids. The V gene's germline CDR1 is SGHVT and CDR2 SQSDAQ. The CDR3 sequence: CASSPRVRTGKGQPQHF. The CDR3 DNA follows: TGTGCCAGCAGCCCGAGGGTACGGACAGGGAAGGGTCAGCCCCAGCATTTT.

The J gene is TRBJ1-2, the V gene TRBV6-4, with a tentative D call TRBD1 (5 bases). The germline V and J ends were trimmed by 3 bases and 6 bases, with 17 bases remaining between them. Germline loops: CDR1 MRHNA, CDR2 SNTAGT. The CDR3 has 15 residues. The CDR3 DNA follows: TGTGCCAGCAGTGATGGGCTTTGGGGCCCACATGGCTACACCTTC. It encodes CASSDGLWGPHGYTF.

This chain links TRBV7-8 with TRBJ2-7, with 7 bases matching TRBD1. Trimming removed 5 bases from V and 7 bases from J; junction bases left unmatched: 14. The CDR3 spans 15 residues. The germline V gene has CDR1 SGHVS and CDR2 FQNEAQ. This CDR3 is CASSSLQGTSGEQYF. DNA of the CDR3: TGTGCCAGCAGCAGCCTACAGGGGACGTCGGGAGAGCAGTACTTC.

This chain links TRBV19 with TRBJ1-1; 11 nucleotides line up with TRBD1. Losses at the gene ends were 5 bases for V and 4 bases for J; bases not matched to a gene: 6. This CDR3 spans 15 amino acids. Germline loops: CDR1 LNHDA, CDR2 SQIVND (reference sequence). The DNA for the CDR3 is TGTGCCAGTAGTTTATGGACAGGGGGCACCACTGAAGCTTTCTTT. Protein: CASSLWTGGTTEAFF.

This rearrangement joins TRBV27 to TRBJ1-4; unclear D gene. CDR3 length: 14 residues. CDR1 MNHEY and CDR2 SMNVEV come from the germline V gene (reference sequence). Trimming took 8 bases from V and 8 from J, leaving 18 bases between them. CDR3 sequence (DNA): TGTGCCAGCCGAGGAATGGCGGCTAGCGAAAAACTGTTTTTT. Amino acid sequence: CASRGMAASEKLFF.

The J gene is TRBJ1-2, the V gene TRBV6-5, with 8 nucleotides matching TRBD1. Germline loops: CDR1 MNHEY, CDR2 SVGAGI. Losses at the gene ends were 5 bases for V and 2 bases for J; bases not matched to a gene: 7. The CDR3 sequence is 15 residues long. The chain's CDR3 is CASSPSQGANYGYTF. The CDR3 DNA sequence: TGTGCCAGCAGTCCCTCCCAGGGGGCGAACTATGGCTACACCTTC.

The chain combines TRBV10-3 with TRBJ2-7; D gene uncertain. Trimming shortened V by 3 bases and J by 2 bases, and 8 bases separated the two germline ends. The CDR3 extends over 13 amino acids. Germline CDR1 ENHRY, CDR2 SYGVKD. The CDR3 nucleotides are TGTGCCATCAGTGAACTCGAGCCCTACGAGCAGTACTTC. Amino acid sequence: CAISELEPYEQYF.

V and J are TRBV11-2 and TRBJ2-2, with 7 bases fitting TRBD1. V shed 4 bases, J shed 1 base, and the junction held 0 bases outside the gene matches. Germline V gene sequence: CDR1 SGHAT, CDR2 FQNNGV. The CDR3 consists of 14 residues. CDR3 bases: TGTGCCAGCAGCTCAGGGGGGAACACCGGGGAGCTGTTTTTT. This gives the protein CASSSGGNTGELFF.

The chain joins TRBV19 to TRBJ2-1; the match to TRBD2 covers 13 bases. Germline V gene data show CDR1 as LNHDA and CDR2 as SQIVND (reference sequence). Losses at the gene ends were 5 bases for V and 3 bases for J; bases not matched to a gene: 1. The CDR3 totals 15 residues. CDR3 DNA: TGTGCCAGTAGTTGGACTAGCGGGGGCTACAATGAGCAGTTCTTC. Residues: CASSWTSGGYNEQFF.

This chain uses TRBV6-5 with TRBJ1-4; 9 nucleotides match TRBD1. The junction had 11 bases not matched to a gene; V was cut back by 6 bases and J by 12 bases. CDR1 is MNHEY and CDR2 is SVGAGI in the germline V gene. The CDR3 has 14 residues. The CDR3 region is CASRKGGQGGQLFF. The CDR3 DNA sequence: TGTGCCAGCAGAAAGGGGGGACAGGGCGGACAACTGTTTTTT.

In nucleotides, the CDR3 is TGTGCCAGCAGCCGGACAGGTTCTAGCTCCTACGAGCAGTACTTC. Amino acids: CASSRTGSSSYEQYF. The chain combines TRBV6-5 with TRBJ2-7; 7 positions match TRBD1. Germline CDR1 reads MNHEY; CDR2 reads SVGAGI. The CDR3 extends over 15 amino acids. The V and J ends lost 6 bases and 0 bases, in that order; junction bases with no gene match: 8.

The chain links TRBV5-4 to TRBJ1-1, with TRBD1 as a possible D gene (6 bases). V lost 7 bases, J lost 0 bases, and 16 bases lay in between. CDR3 size: 15 residues. CDR1 is SGHNT and CDR2 is YYREEE in the germline V gene (reference sequence). The CDR3 loop reads CASHRQEELNTEAFF. The CDR3 DNA follows: TGTGCCAGCCATAGACAGGAAGAATTGAACACTGAAGCTTTCTTT.

The J gene is TRBJ2-7, the V gene TRBV7-2; D is possibly TRBD1 (5 bases). CDR3 length equals 14 residues. CDR1 is SGHTA, CDR2 FQGNSA, per germline. V was trimmed by 3 bases and J by 0 bases, leaving 9 bases between them. DNA of the CDR3: TGTGCCAGCAGCTTCAGGGTGCTCTCCTACGAGCAGTACTTC. This translates into CASSFRVLSYEQYF.